The 17 T cell receptor beta chains below were found in one sample sequenced in a study of CD8+ T cells in alopecia areata. Extracted from the samples, RNA was reverse transcribed into cDNA to serve as the sequencing template. Method: immunoSEQ multiplex PCR; TCRdb's copy keeps in-frame clones and lacks some. Of approximately 180,000 clones listed, 59% were seen once; the top ten hold 14% to 15%. The input for sequencing was CD4+ T cells sorted from blood, taken at week 0. The receptors stem from a human donor with alopecia areata.

The V call is TRBV7-9, the J call TRBJ2-7, with 10 bases identical to TRBD1. The trim removed 5 bases at V and 1 base at J, leaving 5 bases unmatched. The CDR3 has 15 residues. The germline CDR1 and CDR2 sequences are SEHNR and FQNEAQ (reference sequence). CDR3 DNA sequence: TGTGCCAGCAGCCAATCGGGACAGGGGTCCTACGAGCAGTACTTC. It specifies CASSQSGQGSYEQYF.

This clone has only a few counts. The chain is built from TRBV2 and TRBJ2-5; 8 bases map to TRBD2. The V gene's germline CDR1 is SNHLY and CDR2 FYNNEI. This CDR3 has 16 residues. V trimming: 0 bases; J trimming: 7 bases; junction bases outside the gene matches: 10. CDR3 in amino acids: CASSEALAGGRRTQYF. In DNA, the CDR3 is TGTGCCAGCAGTGAAGCTCTCGCGGGGGGCAGGAGGACCCAGTACTTC.

As DNA, the CDR3 is TGTGCCAGCAGCTTAGCGCTGTCGGGGATAAGGGCTAGCACAGATACGCAGTATTTT. As protein: CASSLALSGIRASTDTQYF. This chain uses TRBV7-9 with TRBJ2-3; tentatively, D is TRBD2 (5 bases). V lost 0 bases and J 0 bases, leaving 19 bases between the germline ends. CDR1 and CDR2 (germline): SEHNR, FQNEAQ (reference sequence). The CDR3 runs 19 residues.

The sample holds a few counts of this clone. The V gene is TRBV18, the J gene TRBJ1-5; D is uncertain. Germline V CDR1 and CDR2: KGHSH, LQKENI. V shed 2 bases and J shed 3 bases, with 5 bases lying between them. This CDR3 comprises 13 residues. CDR3 nucleotide sequence: TGTGCCAGCTCACCAGGGATCAATCAGCCCCAGCATTTT. Amino acid sequence: CASSPGINQPQHF. Full variable domain (missing parts from reference TRBV18 and TRBJ1-5): NAGVMQNPRHLVRRRGQEARLRCSPMKGHSHVYWYRQLPEEGLKFMVYLQKENIIDESGMPKERFSAEFPKEGPSILRIQQVVRGDSAAYFCASSPGINQPQHFGDGTRLSIL.

About this clone itself: The same CDR3 arises from other DNA sequences in this sample as well. The rearrangement joins TRBV18 to TRBJ2-3; the D is unclear. The V gene lost 3 bases and the J gene lost 1 base, with 2 bases spanning the gap. The CDR3 sequence is 12 residues long. Germline assignment: CDR1 KGHSH and CDR2 LQKENI. DNA of the CDR3: TGTGCCAGCTCACCCCGCACAGATACGCAGTATTTT. As protein: CASSPRTDTQYF.

The chain is built from TRBV6-5 and TRBJ1-1; no clear D gene. This CDR3 is built from 12 residues. Germline assignment: CDR1 MNHEY and CDR2 SVGAGI. V gave up 6 bases and J gave up 7 bases, with 12 bases separating them. CDR3 region: CASSNYGVEAFF. The CDR3 nucleotides are TGTGCCAGCAGCAATTATGGAGTTGAAGCTTTCTTT.

This clone was counted a few times. This chain connects TRBV29-1 to TRBJ2-3, with a tentative D call TRBD1 (6 bases). With 6 bases removed from V and 0 bases from J, the gap between germline ends came to 16 bases. Germline CDR1 reads SQVTM; CDR2 reads ANQGSEA. CDR3 size: 15 residues. CDR3 sequence reads: CSVPSDSTSTDTQYF. In DNA form, the CDR3 reads TGCAGCGTCCCCTCGGACAGCACTAGCACAGATACGCAGTATTTT.

Of note for this clone: Other DNA sequences within the sample encode an identical CDR3. The CDR3 sequence: CAWSVLTEAFF. The CDR3 bases are TGTGCCTGGAGTGTACTAACTGAAGCTTTCTTT. The chain combines TRBV30 with TRBJ1-1; D is undetermined. The CDR3 runs 11 residues. Germline V gives CDR1 GTSNPN, CDR2 SVGIG (reference sequence). The ends were cut back, 0 bases at V and 5 bases at J, with 4 bases in the middle. Drawing the rest from reference TRBV30 and TRBJ1-1, the complete variable domain is SQTIHQWPATLVQPVGSPLSLECTVEGTSNPNLYWYRQAAGRGLQLLFYSVGIGQISSEVPQNLSASRPQDRQFILSSKKLLLSDSGFYLCAWSVLTEAFFGQGTRLTVV.

This sequence joins TRBV29-1 and TRBJ2-2; D may be TRBD2 (7 bases). The CDR3 consists of 13 residues. Germline values: CDR1 SQVTM, CDR2 ANQGSEA. Trimming took off 6 bases at V and 6 bases at J, with 14 bases between the two ends. CDR3 in DNA: TGCAGCGTCGCCCCCGGGGGGCCCGGGGAGCTGTTTTTT. Translation gives CSVAPGGPGELFF.

The V call is TRBV29-1, the J call TRBJ1-2; 9 bases are shared with TRBD1. This CDR3 region has 15 residues. The ends lost 2 bases at V and 4 bases at J; junction bases unmatched: 8. Germline V lookup: CDR1 SQVTM, CDR2 ANQGSEA. This CDR3 reads CSVEIPGQGLYGYTF. CDR3 coding DNA: TGCAGCGTTGAAATTCCCGGACAGGGGCTCTATGGCTACACCTTC.

This chain links TRBV19 with TRBJ2-5, with D possibly TRBD2 on 5 matching bases. V was clipped by 3 bases and J by 9 bases, with 8 bases between them. The CDR3 length is 11 residues. Germline V gene sequence: CDR1 LNHDA, CDR2 SQIVND (reference sequence). The CDR3 region is CASSISGAQYF. CDR3 nucleotides: TGTGCCAGTAGTATCTCCGGGGCCCAGTACTTC.

The chain recombines TRBV30 with TRBJ1-5; 8 bases are shared with TRBD1. Germline trimming cut 0 bases from V and 1 base from J; bases unmatched to any gene: 5. This CDR3 contains 16 residues. Germline values: CDR1 GTSNPN, CDR2 SVGIG (reference sequence). The chain's CDR3 is CAWSVPGGLSNQPQHF. CDR3 DNA: TGTGCCTGGAGTGTACCAGGGGGCTTGAGCAATCAGCCCCAGCATTTT.

The V call is TRBV29-1, the J call TRBJ2-7, with a possible D match to TRBD2 (5 bases). The CDR3 loop spans 12 amino acids. In germline, CDR1 is SQVTM, CDR2 ANQGSEA. Trimming shortened V by 4 bases and J by 1 base, and 8 bases separated the two germline ends. The CDR3 spells CSVVRGSYEQYF. CDR3 sequence (DNA): TGCAGCGTTGTACGGGGTTCCTACGAGCAGTACTTC.

The chain recombines TRBV19 with TRBJ2-1, with a tentative D call TRBD2 (6 bases). Trimming shortened V by 7 bases and J by 4 bases, and 14 bases separated the two germline ends. Germline CDR1 and CDR2: LNHDA and SQIVND (reference sequence). This CDR3 is 14 amino acids long. The CDR3 sequence is CASTWRASYNEQFF. Written as DNA, the CDR3 is TGTGCCAGTACCTGGAGGGCGTCTTACAATGAGCAGTTCTTC.

This clone was recorded a few times. The chain links TRBV29-1 to TRBJ2-1; TRBD1 might be the D (5 bases). V lost 4 bases and J lost 8, with 15 bases in between. Germline values: CDR1 SQVTM, CDR2 ANQGSEA. CDR3 length equals 13 residues. CDR3 coding DNA: TGCAGCGTTGGTGGGCAGGGTGGGCATGAGCAGTTCTTC. Protein product: CSVGGQGGHEQFF.

The chain links TRBV6-5 to TRBJ2-5; D perhaps matches TRBD1 (5 bases). From germline, CDR1 is MNHEY and CDR2 SVGAGI. Trimming removed 7 bases from V and 7 bases from J, with 19 bases in between. This CDR3 comprises 14 residues. CDR3 nucleotides: TGTGCCAGCACCAAAAGTCAGGGCAGCACGACCCAGTACTTC. This sequence encodes CASTKSQGSTTQYF.

This clone has just one count. This chain joins TRBV30 and TRBJ1-1, with a tentative D call TRBD1 (5 bases). The germline V gene encodes CDR1 GTSNPN and CDR2 SVGIG (reference sequence). The CDR3 sequence is 14 residues long. V lost 3 bases and J 4 bases, leaving 15 bases between the germline ends. The chain's CDR3 is CAWSLTGRGTEAFF. The DNA for the CDR3 is TGTGCCTGGAGCCTAACAGGTAGGGGCACTGAAGCTTTCTTT.